This T cell receptor (beta chain) came from a study of shared clonotypes between healthy human individuals. Points from the study as a whole: Donors were few, which limited the genetic and exposure-history diversity represented.

Germline V CDR1 and CDR2: MNHEY, SMNVEV (reference sequence). The CDR3 consists of 17 residues. V dropped 6 bases and J dropped 5 bases, with 23 bases sitting between them. Measured with immunoSEQ multiplex PCR; TCRdb has only the in-frame clones, and not every one. In the table there are about 2.3 million clones, just under 95% of which are singletons. A note on this clone: Its antigen remains unidentified.

This chain joins TRBV27 and TRBJ1-5; TRBD1 might be the D (5 bases). The sequenced sample consisted of naive CD4+ T cells from PBMCs. Subset reported: CD45RA+ positively selected. The clonotype originates from a man between 18 and 35 years old in good health. Some clones in this sample may be carry-over from other donors' samples. The CDR3 spells CASRSLGPQGNDQPQHF. In nucleotides, the CDR3 is TGTGCCAGCAGATCTCTAGGCCCTCAGGGTAACGATCAGCCCCAGCATTTT.